These T cell receptor beta chains were read from a single sample in a study of patients and donors after allogeneic stem cell transplantation. MiXCR, applied by TCRdb to the RT-PCR reads, yields one record per CDR3 protein. This sample has 10,000 to 13,000 distinct CDR3 sequences, with less than 25% found just once. The sequenced sample consisted of blood, either unsorted or a sorted T cell fraction (not recorded which). The receptors derive from a human donor who was either an allogeneic HSCT recipient or a stem cell or donor lymphocyte infusion donor (not recorded which). It is not recorded whose cells these are; they may come from a transplant donor. The CDR3 runs from the conserved cysteine through the conserved F or W. A D gene is named only where the DNA matches it firmly. Clone size, where shown, is once, few, many, or a class for clones that have expanded.

abundance: many
j_gene: TRBJ2-1
v_gene: TRBV6-2/TRBV6-3
d_gene: TRBD1
CDR3aa: CASSLEGAVYNEQFF
CDR3nt: TGTGCCAGCAGTTTAGAGGGGGCCGTCTACAATGAGCAGTTCTTC

abundance: few
j_gene: TRBJ2-1
v_gene: TRBV5-4
d_gene: -
CDR3aa: CASSPGGGSANEQFF
CDR3nt: TGTGCCAGCAGCCCTGGTGGGGGCTCAGCGAATGAGCAGTTCTTC

abundance: many
j_gene: TRBJ1-1
v_gene: TRBV2
d_gene: TRBD1
CDR3aa: CASSRTGGSGYTEAFF
CDR3nt: TGTGCCAGCAGTAGGACAGGGGGCTCTGGTTACACTGAAGCTTTCTTT

abundance: -
j_gene: TRBJ1-4
v_gene: TRBV12-3/TRBV12-4
d_gene: TRBD1
CDR3aa: CASSPDRGVEKLFF
CDR3nt: TGTGCCAGCAGCCCGGACAGGGGAGTTGAAAAACTGTTTTTT

abundance: -
j_gene: TRBJ1-4
v_gene: TRBV29-1
d_gene: -
CDR3aa: CSVVGGRGKLFF
CDR3nt: TGCAGCGTTGTGGGAGGGAGGGGAAAACTGTTTTTT

abundance: few
j_gene: TRBJ1-1
v_gene: TRBV9
d_gene: TRBD1
CDR3aa: CASSVGQGGTEAFF
CDR3nt: TGTGCCAGCAGCGTCGGACAGGGCGGGACTGAAGCTTTCTTT

abundance: -
j_gene: TRBJ2-2
v_gene: TRBV7-3
d_gene: -
CDR3aa: CASSPGTSSTGELFF
CDR3nt: TGTGCCAGCAGCCCAGGGACTTCCTCCACCGGGGAGCTGTTTTTT

abundance: few
j_gene: TRBJ2-1
v_gene: TRBV7-9
d_gene: -
CDR3aa: CASSLEPGSSYNEQFF
CDR3nt: TGTGCCAGCAGCTTAGAGCCAGGTAGCTCCTACAATGAGCAGTTCTTC

abundance: -
j_gene: TRBJ2-2
v_gene: TRBV20-1
d_gene: TRBD2
CDR3aa: CSAPSGGLNTGELFF
CDR3nt: TGCAGTGCTCCTAGCGGGGGCCTCAACACCGGGGAGCTGTTTTTT

abundance: -
j_gene: TRBJ1-1
v_gene: TRBV20-1
d_gene: -
CDR3aa: CSARDRGSEAFF
CDR3nt: TGCAGTGCTAGAGATCGAGGATCTGAAGCTTTCTTT

abundance: many
j_gene: TRBJ2-5
v_gene: TRBV5-1
d_gene: -
CDR3aa: CASSFLSRGPTFGETQYF
CDR3nt: TGCGCCAGCAGCTTCCTTTCGCGCGGCCCAACGTTCGGGGAGACCCAGTACTTC

abundance: many
j_gene: TRBJ2-5
v_gene: TRBV7-8
d_gene: -
CDR3aa: CASSRVASGWIQETQYF
CDR3nt: TGTGCCAGCAGCCGAGTGGCGTCGGGGTGGATTCAAGAGACCCAGTACTTC

abundance: -
j_gene: TRBJ2-3
v_gene: TRBV18
d_gene: -
CDR3aa: CASSPAMDTQYF
CDR3nt: TGTGCCAGCTCACCAGCGATGGATACGCAGTATTTT